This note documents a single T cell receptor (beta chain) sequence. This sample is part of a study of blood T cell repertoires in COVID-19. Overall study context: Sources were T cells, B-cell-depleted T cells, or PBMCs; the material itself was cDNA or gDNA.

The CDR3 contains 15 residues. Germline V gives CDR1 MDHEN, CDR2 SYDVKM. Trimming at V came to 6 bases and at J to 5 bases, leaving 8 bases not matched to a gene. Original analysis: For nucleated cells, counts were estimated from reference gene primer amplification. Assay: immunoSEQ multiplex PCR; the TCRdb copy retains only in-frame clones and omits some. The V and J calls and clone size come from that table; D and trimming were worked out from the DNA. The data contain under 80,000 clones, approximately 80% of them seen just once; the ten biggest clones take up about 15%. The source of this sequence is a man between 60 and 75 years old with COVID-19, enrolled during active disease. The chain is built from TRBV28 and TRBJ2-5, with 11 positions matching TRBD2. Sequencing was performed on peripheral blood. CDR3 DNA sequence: TGTGCCAGCAGCTACCTAGCGGGAGGTGGGGAGACCCAGTACTTC. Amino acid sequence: CASSYLAGGGETQYF.